Listed here is a single TCR beta chain. Its antigen is not known. This entry is derived from a study of T cell responses to AZD1222 COVID-19 vaccine. Study summary: Second-dose timings of about 4 or about 12 weeks were pooled. Points from the study as a whole: The donors showed a predominance of white British ancestry and of females, with possible underestimation of clonal diversity.

Data came from immunoSEQ multiplex PCR; TCRdb stores just in-frame clones and leaves some out. The sample lists 150,000 to 200,000 clones; 94% were seen once. Germline V gene data show CDR1 as GTSNPN and CDR2 as SVGIG (reference sequence). V dropped 5 bases and J dropped 2 bases, with 14 bases sitting between them. CDR3 length equals 14 residues. The sequencing here drew on peripheral blood, taken on day 0 of AZD1222 vaccination. The rearrangement uses TRBV30 and TRBJ2-3; the D is unclear. This sequence was found in an adult in good health. The CDR3 DNA reads as TGTGCCTGGGAAGACAAGGGCTTCACAGATACGCAGTATTTT. Its translation: CAWEDKGFTDTQYF.